Presented here are 5 T cell receptor beta chains from one specimen sequenced in a study of shared clonotypes between healthy human individuals. CD45RO-negative, CCR7-positively selected cells formed the naive CD8 fraction, excluding terminally differentiated effector memory CD45RA+ cells. Profiled with immunoSEQ multiplex PCR; TCRdb holds only in-frame clones, not every one. This sample has roughly 2,000,000 clones, with 80% to 95% found just once. Sequenced: naive CD8+ T cells from PBMCs. These receptors came from a young man in good health. Some clones in this sample may be carry-over from other donors' samples.

The V gene is TRBV9, the J gene TRBJ2-7, with a tentative D call TRBD2 (6 bases). The length of the CDR3 is 16 residues. Germline loops: CDR1 SGDLS, CDR2 YYNGEE. V was shortened by 4 bases and J by 2 bases, with 19 bases between the two germline ends. The CDR3 loop reads CASSPSTGALPYEQYF. The CDR3 DNA reads TGTGCCAGCAGCCCCTCAACGGGAGCCCTCCCCTACGAGCAGTACTTC.

The rearrangement uses TRBV28 and TRBJ2-7; tentatively, D is TRBD2 (5 bases). The CDR3 totals 15 residues. The germline V and J ends were trimmed by 8 bases and 6 bases, with 23 bases remaining between them. The germline V gene encodes CDR1 MDHEN and CDR2 SYDVKM. CDR3 sequence (DNA): TGTGCCAGCCGCCGACGGGAAGGACCGGTTGGCGAGCAGTACTTC. This gives the protein CASRRREGPVGEQYF. The full variable domain, in which reference TRBV28 and TRBJ2-7 provide the parts outside the CDR3, is DVKVTQSSRYLVKRTGEKVFLECVQDMDHENMFWYRQDPGLGLRLIYFSYDVKMKEKGDIPEGYSVSREKKERFSLILESASTNQTSMYLCASRRREGPVGEQYFGPGTRLTVT.

The V call is TRBV5-1, the J call TRBJ2-7; 12 bases agree with TRBD2. Germline CDR1 reads SGHRS; CDR2 reads YFSETQ. Trimming took 0 bases from V and 4 from J; bases not matched to a gene: 5. The CDR3 has 16 amino acids. The CDR3 nucleotides are TGCGCCAGCAGCTTGGGACTAGCGGGAGTAGCTTACGAGCAGTACTTC. Protein: CASSLGLAGVAYEQYF. The full variable domain, in which reference TRBV5-1 and TRBJ2-7 provide the parts outside the CDR3, is KAGVTQTPRYLIKTRGQQVTLSCSPISGHRSVSWYQQTPGQGLQFLFEYFSETQRNKGNFPGRFSGRQFSNSRSEMNVSTLELGDSALYLCASSLGLAGVAYEQYFGPGTRLTVT.

This clone came up a few times. Distinct nucleotide sequences in the sample also encode this CDR3. This chain joins TRBV7-9 and TRBJ1-1; D ambiguous. Germline-derived CDR1 and CDR2 are SEHNR and FQNEAQ (reference sequence). The CDR3 runs 12 residues. V was clipped by 5 bases and J by 8 bases, with 12 bases between them. The CDR3 sequence: CASSLGSREAFF. The DNA of the CDR3 is TGTGCCAGCAGCCTCGGCTCCCGAGAAGCTTTCTTT.

The chain couples TRBV5-1 to TRBJ1-4; no definite D call. Germline loops: CDR1 SGHRS, CDR2 YFSETQ. The CDR3 length is 17 residues. Trimming stripped 0 bases from V and 2 bases from J, with 14 bases between. Here the CDR3 reads CASSLGPEEATNEKLFF. The CDR3 DNA sequence: TGCGCCAGCAGCTTGGGTCCTGAGGAGGCTACTAATGAAAAACTGTTTTTT.